What follows is one T cell receptor (beta chain) and its context. The germline gene is not matched at one end of the junction; a read error may be the cause. Profiled with immunoSEQ multiplex PCR; TCRdb holds only in-frame clones, not every one. The sample has 150,000 to 200,000 clones, 90% seen once. This specimen comes from a study of blood T cell repertoires in COVID-19. The overall study: COVID-19 samples, acute and convalescent, were from the United States, Italy and Spain. The cDNA or gDNA used as material had been derived from T cells, B-cell-depleted T cells, or PBMCs.

In germline, CDR1 is LNHDA, CDR2 SQIVND (reference sequence). This CDR3 is 12 amino acids long. The V and J genes are TRBV19 and TRBJ1-5; no firm D call. Sequenced sample: peripheral blood. The sequence was obtained from a man aged 50 or older with acute or convalescent COVID-19. CDR3 nucleotides: TGTGCCAGCCGGAACCCCATGGCGGAGCGTTTCTTT. It specifies CASRNPMAERFF.